Below are 31 T cell receptor beta chains sequenced from a single sample in a study of T cell responses to AZD1222 COVID-19 vaccine. Using immunoSEQ multiplex PCR, the repertoire was profiled, and TCRdb retains in-frame clones only, with some absent. The sample contains over 100,000 clones, approximately 88% of which appear only once. The sample here was peripheral blood, taken on day 0 of AZD1222 vaccination. The receptors originated from an adult in good health.

The chain joins TRBV9 to TRBJ1-2; D may be TRBD1 (6 bases). This CDR3 comprises 14 residues. Germline V gene data show CDR1 as SGDLS and CDR2 as YYNGEE. The ends were cut back, 6 bases at V and 5 bases at J, with 17 bases in the middle. In nucleotides, the CDR3 is TGTGCCAGCACCGAAAATCCGGACAGTTATGGCTACACCTTC. It is translated as CASTENPDSYGYTF.

The chain employs TRBV7-9 and TRBJ2-5; possible D gene TRBD2, 6 bases. V gave up 2 bases and J gave up 4 bases, with 14 bases separating them. The CDR3 is made up of 15 amino acids. CDR1 and CDR2 from the germline V gene are SEHNR and FQNEAQ (reference sequence). CDR3 residues: CASSLTGTSGETQYF. The CDR3 bases are TGTGCCAGCAGCTTAACCGGGACTTCGGGAGAGACCCAGTACTTC.

The chain links TRBV7-6 to TRBJ1-2; TRBD1 aligns across 11 bases. The CDR3 runs to 17 residues. Germline CDR1 is SGHVS and CDR2 is FNYEAQ. V gave up 4 bases and J gave up 8 bases; unmatched junction bases: 15. CDR3 DNA: TGTGCCAGCAGCTCGAGGACAGGGGGCGGGGGCCTGTTGGGCTACACCTTC. It is translated as CASSSRTGGGGLLGYTF. Full variable domain (remainder filled in from reference TRBV7-6 and TRBJ1-2): GAGVSQSPRYKVTKRGQDVALRCDPISGHVSLYWYRQALGQGPEFLTYFNYEAQQDKSGLPNDRFSAERPEGSISTLTIQRTEQRDSAMYRCASSSRTGGGGLLGYTFGSGTRLTVV.

The V call is TRBV11-2, the J call TRBJ1-6; D uncertain. V was clipped by 5 bases and J by 7 bases, with 12 bases between them. This CDR3 spans 14 amino acids. CDR1 and CDR2 (germline): SGHAT, FQNNGV. The CDR3 DNA sequence: TGTGCCAGCAGCCTTAGACAAGCAAATTCACCCCTCCACTTT. Protein sequence: CASSLRQANSPLHF.

The V gene is TRBV7-9, the J gene TRBJ1-3; 7 bases map to TRBD1. The CDR3 has 15 residues. V lost 5 bases to trimming and J lost 2 bases; unmatched junction nucleotides: 6. The germline gives CDR1 SEHNR, CDR2 FQNEAQ (reference sequence). CDR3 sequence (DNA): TGTGCCAGCAGCGCAAACAGGGGTGCTGGAAACACCATATATTTT. Amino acids: CASSANRGAGNTIYF.

The V gene is TRBV5-4, the J gene TRBJ2-3; 11 bases align to TRBD2. The CDR3 is 16 residues long. The J segment lost 0 bases and the V segment lost 4 bases, leaving 4 bases of the junction unmatched. Germline V gene lookup returns CDR1 SGHNT and CDR2 YYREEE (reference sequence). The CDR3 DNA sequence: TGTGCCAGCAGCCTACGGACTAGCGGGAGCACAGATACGCAGTATTTT. Protein product: CASSLRTSGSTDTQYF.

The J gene is TRBJ1-5, the V gene TRBV6-1, with D perhaps matching TRBD1 (6 bases). The ends were cut back, 3 bases at V and 0 bases at J, with 9 bases in the middle. The CDR3 length is 15 residues. Germline loops: CDR1 MNHNS, CDR2 SASEGT. DNA of the CDR3: TGTGCCAGCAGTGATACAGGGTTTAGCAATCAGCCCCAGCATTTT. The encoded protein is CASSDTGFSNQPQHF.

The table lists this clone with a count of one. The chain joins TRBV11-2 to TRBJ2-3; 11 bases fit TRBD2. The CDR3 consists of 15 residues. Germline V lookup: CDR1 SGHAT, CDR2 FQNNGV. V shed 1 base, J shed 5 bases, and the junction held 2 bases outside the gene matches. CDR3 protein: CASSLVSGGVDTQYF. The DNA for the CDR3 is TGTGCCAGCAGCTTAGTTAGCGGGGGGGTAGATACGCAGTATTTT.

This clone turned up a few times. The CDR3 DNA reads TGTGCCAGCAGCCCACTAGCGGCTCGGGAGCAGTTCTTC. Amino acids: CASSPLAAREQFF. V and J are TRBV4-2 and TRBJ2-1; 8 bases align to TRBD2. V lost 4 bases to trimming and J lost 10 bases; unmatched junction nucleotides: 6. The CDR3 covers 13 residues. In germline, CDR1 is LGHNA, CDR2 YNFKEQ.

The chain carries TRBV19 and TRBJ2-1; D perhaps matches TRBD2 (7 bases). The CDR3 is made up of 14 amino acids. Trimming pared 7 bases from V and 7 bases from J, leaving 17 bases between. The germline V gene has CDR1 LNHDA and CDR2 SQIVND (reference sequence). The CDR3, as DNA: TGTGCCAGTATTGGCGGGGGCCTTTGGAATGAGCAGTTCTTC. Protein: CASIGGGLWNEQFF.

The chain joins TRBV5-4 to TRBJ1-1; 8 positions agree with TRBD1. The CDR3 is 15 amino acids. Germline trimming cut 4 bases from V and 0 bases from J; bases unmatched to any gene: 5. Germline-derived CDR1 and CDR2 are SGHNT and YYREEE (reference sequence). This CDR3 reads CASSNIQGVNTEAFF. CDR3 DNA: TGTGCCAGCAGCAACATACAGGGGGTGAACACTGAAGCTTTCTTT.

This chain connects TRBV5-1 to TRBJ1-6; D possibly corresponds to TRBD1 (5 bases). V was shortened by 0 bases and J by 0 bases, with 13 bases between the two germline ends. The germline CDR1 and CDR2 sequences are SGHRS and YFSETQ. The CDR3 is made up of 18 amino acids. CDR3 bases: TGCGCCAGCAGCTTGGGGCCAGGGAAGAGCTCCTATAATTCACCCCTCCACTTT. Translating gives CASSLGPGKSSYNSPLHF.

The chain carries TRBV3-1 (or the pseudogene TRBV3-2) and TRBJ1-3, with a possible D match to TRBD1 (6 bases). The CDR3 runs 15 residues. V gave up 4 bases and J gave up 0 bases, with 10 bases separating them. CDR1 and CDR2 from the germline V gene are LGHDT and YNNKEL (reference sequence). The CDR3 region has the DNA TGTGCCAGCAGCCCTCGGACAGCCTCTGGAAACACCATATATTTT. This encodes CASSPRTASGNTIYF.

This rearrangement joins TRBV11-3 to TRBJ2-1; D possibly corresponds to TRBD1 (6 bases). The CDR3 runs to 14 residues. Germline values: CDR1 SGHNT, CDR2 YENEEA. Trimming took 5 bases from V and 4 from J, leaving 12 bases between them. The CDR3 coding sequence is TGTGCCAGCAGCCAGGACAGAATATACAATGAGCAGTTCTTC. This encodes CASSQDRIYNEQFF.

The chain is built from TRBV6-5 and TRBJ1-5; D is uncertain. V lost 6 bases to trimming and J lost 0 bases, with 12 bases between them. Germline loops: CDR1 MNHEY, CDR2 SVGAGI. This CDR3 comprises 15 residues. CDR3 DNA: TGTGCCAGCAGACCCGCCCCCGATAGCAATCAGCCCCAGCATTTT. Encoded protein: CASRPAPDSNQPQHF.

The genes are TRBV29-1 and TRBJ2-7; 8 positions match TRBD1. Trimming took 6 bases from V and 7 from J; bases not matched to a gene: 5. CDR1 is SQVTM and CDR2 is ANQGSEA in the germline V gene. The CDR3 covers 11 residues. The DNA of the CDR3 is TGCAGCGTCCGACAGGGGTTTGAGCAGTACGTC. Amino acid sequence: CSVRQGFEQYV.

V and J are TRBV28 and TRBJ1-3; 12 bases are shared with TRBD1. The CDR3 loop spans 16 amino acids. Germline-derived CDR1 and CDR2 are MDHEN and SYDVKM. V shed 5 bases, J shed 5 bases, and the junction held 7 bases outside the gene matches. The DNA of the CDR3 is TGTGCCAGCAGTCTTACCGGGACAGGGGGCAGAAACACCATATATTTT. It yields the protein CASSLTGTGGRNTIYF.

This chain links TRBV5-1 with TRBJ2-5; 8 nucleotides align to TRBD2. The germline CDR1 and CDR2 sequences are SGHRS and YFSETQ. V dropped 7 bases and J dropped 5; count of bases not matched to a gene: 10. This CDR3 region has 14 residues. The CDR3 DNA reads TGCGCCAGCGGAACAACCGGGACTAGGGAGACCCAGTACTTC. Translation: CASGTTGTRETQYF.

The genes are TRBV18 and TRBJ2-7, with 10 positions matching TRBD1. This CDR3 contains 13 residues. CDR1 and CDR2 from the germline V gene are KGHSH and LQKENI. With V trimmed by 6 bases and J by 3 bases, 2 bases remained unmatched. CDR3 coding DNA: TGTGCCAGCTCGGGACAGGGGAACTACGAGCAGTACGTC. Translating it yields CASSGQGNYEQYV.

The chain couples TRBV9 to TRBJ1-4; 7 bases align to TRBD1. V lost 4 bases, J lost 7 bases, and 13 bases stayed unmatched. The germline V gene encodes CDR1 SGDLS and CDR2 YYNGEE. The CDR3 length is 16 residues. CDR3 in DNA: TGTGCCAGCAGCTCCCACCCGACAGGGAAGACTGAAAAACTGTTTTTT. It codes for CASSSHPTGKTEKLFF.

V usage is TRBV12-3 or TRBV12-4 and J usage is TRBJ1-2; D not certain. The length of the CDR3 is 13 residues. Trimming removed 4 bases at V and 9 bases at J, with 15 bases between. The CDR3, as DNA: TGTGCCAGCAGTTCCCCCGAAACAGTGCGCTACACCTTC. It is translated as CASSSPETVRYTF.

There are a few counts of this clone. The V call is TRBV24-1, the J call TRBJ2-2, with TRBD1 matching 7 bases. The germline V gene has CDR1 KGHDR and CDR2 SFDVKD. This CDR3 comprises 15 residues. The V segment lost 2 bases and the J segment 4 bases; nucleotides outside the gene matches: 3. The CDR3 sequence is CATSDSGQSTGELFF. CDR3 bases: TGTGCCACCAGTGATTCGGGACAGAGCACCGGGGAGCTGTTTTTT.

The chain carries TRBV9 and TRBJ1-1; TRBD1 matches 7 bases. After removal of 3 bases from V and 11 bases from J, the junction contained 16 bases not matched to a gene. CDR1 and CDR2 from the germline V gene are SGDLS and YYNGEE. There are 15 residues in the CDR3. The CDR3 reads CASSATGQALSWAFF. Here the CDR3 DNA reads TGTGCCAGCAGCGCGACCGGACAGGCCCTTTCCTGGGCTTTCTTT.

The chain combines TRBV29-1 with TRBJ2-1, with 9 bases aligning to TRBD2. The CDR3 has 15 residues. CDR1 SQVTM and CDR2 ANQGSEA come from the germline V gene. Unmatched junction bases numbered 12, after V lost 6 bases and J lost 6 bases. CDR3 sequence reads: CSVAPRAGGANEQFF. The CDR3 nucleotides are TGCAGCGTCGCACCGCGAGCGGGAGGAGCCAATGAGCAGTTCTTC.

The chain combines TRBV24-1 with TRBJ2-3; no firm D call. This CDR3 is 16 amino acids long. V was pared by 0 bases and J by 1 base, with 10 bases between. Germline V gene data show CDR1 as KGHDR and CDR2 as SFDVKD. The CDR3 coding sequence is TGTGCCACCAGTGATTTGCACAGTCGGGGCACAGATACGCAGTATTTT. Amino acids: CATSDLHSRGTDTQYF.

This chain joins TRBV7-2 and TRBJ1-1; possible D gene TRBD1, 6 bases. This CDR3 spans 14 amino acids. Germline-derived CDR1 and CDR2 are SGHTA and FQGNSA. V gave up 4 bases and J gave up 0 bases, with 9 bases separating them. The CDR3 nucleotides are TGTGCCAGCAGCTCGGGGGCCCTGAACACTGAAGCTTTCTTT. Residues: CASSSGALNTEAFF.

CDR3 protein: CASSEQISNQPQHF. In DNA, the CDR3 is TGTGCCAGCAGTGAACAGATTAGCAATCAGCCCCAGCATTTT. The chain combines TRBV6-4 with TRBJ1-5; D uncertain. With 3 bases removed from V and 0 bases from J, the gap between germline ends came to 6 bases. CDR1 and CDR2 from the germline V gene are MRHNA and SNTAGT. The length of the CDR3 is 14 residues.

The chain couples TRBV28 to TRBJ1-2; TRBD1 is a possible D gene (5 bases). This CDR3 spans 11 amino acids. The germline V gene encodes CDR1 MDHEN and CDR2 SYDVKM. The germline V and J ends were trimmed by 6 bases and 8 bases, with 10 bases remaining between them. For the CDR3, the DNA is TGTGCCAGCAGGCCCGAGGGGGGCTACACCTTC. This gives the protein CASRPEGGYTF.

The chain uses TRBV2 and TRBJ2-5; the D is unclear. Trimming shortened V by 8 bases and J by 5 bases, and 12 bases separated the two germline ends. The CDR3 loop spans 12 amino acids. The V gene's germline CDR1 is SNHLY and CDR2 FYNNEI. The CDR3 is CASRTGRETQYF. In nucleotides, the CDR3 is TGTGCCAGCCGTACCGGCCGGGAGACCCAGTACTTC.

This clone was seen just once. One end of the junction does not line up with germline, which may come from a read error. The chain uses TRBV10-2 and TRBJ1-2, with TRBD1 matching over 9 bases. CDR3 length equals 13 residues. The germline V gene has CDR1 WSHSY and CDR2 SAAADI. CDR3 region: CASMETGGSGYVF. As DNA, the CDR3 is TGCGCCAGCATGGAGACAGGGGGATCGGGGTACGTCTTC.

V is TRBV7-8 and J is TRBJ1-2; D not resolved. Per germline, CDR1 SGHVS and CDR2 FQNEAQ. The CDR3 is made up of 14 amino acids. V shed 7 bases and J shed 2 bases, with 14 bases lying between them. CDR3 nucleotides: TGTGCCAGCACGTCTGACGCCGCCAACTATGGCTACACCTTC. Translated: CASTSDAANYGYTF.